This TCR beta chain was captured in a study of blood T cell repertoires in COVID-19. Background on the study: Sample material is recorded as cDNA or gDNA derived from T cells, B-cell-depleted T cells, or PBMCs.

Clones were sequenced by immunoSEQ multiplex PCR, and TCRdb holds only the in-frame ones, with some missing. Counted here are about 77,000 clones, roughly 90% occurring once; the ten biggest clones make up about a sixth. Germline assignment: CDR1 MDHEN and CDR2 SYDVKM. The CDR3 is 14 residues long. Trimming left V 5 bases short and J 6 bases short, with 14 bases between. The J gene is TRBJ1-5, the V gene TRBV28; D perhaps matches TRBD1 (6 bases). The sequence came from a woman older than 75 with active or convalescent COVID-19. Sequences were obtained from peripheral blood. DNA for the CDR3: TGTGCCAGCAGTAGCCACAGGGATTCTCAGCCCCAGCATTTT. The encoded protein is CASSSHRDSQPQHF.